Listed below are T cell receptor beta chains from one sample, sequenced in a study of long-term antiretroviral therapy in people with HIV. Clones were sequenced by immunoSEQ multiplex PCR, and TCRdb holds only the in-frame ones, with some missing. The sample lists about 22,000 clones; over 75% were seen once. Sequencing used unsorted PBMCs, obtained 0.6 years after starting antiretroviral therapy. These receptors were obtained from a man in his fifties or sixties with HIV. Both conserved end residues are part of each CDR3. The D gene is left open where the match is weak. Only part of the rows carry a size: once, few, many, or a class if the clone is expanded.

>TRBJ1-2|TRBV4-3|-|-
TGCGCCAGCAGCCAAGATACCCCACCCAGGGTGGGCTATGGCTACACCTTC
CASSQDTPPRVGYGYTF
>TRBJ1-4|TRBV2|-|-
TGTGCCAGCAGTGAAGCTTCAGCGTATAATGAAAAACTGTTTTTT
CASSEASAYNEKLFF
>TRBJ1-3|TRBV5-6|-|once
TGTGCCAGCAGCATACTACAACCAAACACCATATATTTT
CASSILQPNTIYF
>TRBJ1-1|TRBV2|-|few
TGTGCCAGCAACGGACACCCGAACACTGAAGCTTTCTTT
CASNGHPNTEAFF
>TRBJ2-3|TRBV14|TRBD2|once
TGTGCCAGCAGCCGAGGGACTAGCGGGTCCGGCAGGGATACGCAGTATTTT
CASSRGTSGSGRDTQYF
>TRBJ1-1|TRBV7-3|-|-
TGTGCCAGCAGCCCTACTACGAACACTGAAGCTTTCTTT
CASSPTTNTEAFF
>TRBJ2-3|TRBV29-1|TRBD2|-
TGCAGCGTCTCTGGGCTAGCGGGGCCCACAGATACGCAGTATTTT
CSVSGLAGPTDTQYF
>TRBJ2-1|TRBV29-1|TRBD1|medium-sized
TGCAGCGTTCGGCAGGGGGCTGGGAAACTTGATGTGGTGTGGTTCTTC
CSVRQGAGKLDVVWFF
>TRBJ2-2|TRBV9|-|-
TGTGCCAGCAGCGTTGGTGTAGTAGGCACCGGGGAGCTGTTTTTT
CASSVGVVGTGELFF
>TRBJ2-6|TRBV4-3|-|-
TGCGCCAGCAGCCAGGACCCTGGGGCCAACGTCCTGACTTTC
CASSQDPGANVLTF
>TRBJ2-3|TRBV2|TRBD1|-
TGTGCCAGCAGAGTAGGGACAGGGAGCACAGATACGCAGTATTTT
CASRVGTGSTDTQYF
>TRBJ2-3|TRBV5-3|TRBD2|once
TGTGCCAGAAGCAGCGACGCACCTCGAAGCGGGAGGGCCTGGCTCACAGATACGCAGTATTTT
CARSSDAPRSGRAWLTDTQYF
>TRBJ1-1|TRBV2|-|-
TGTGCCAGCAAAGGGGTAGTTTTTCAAGGCGCTGAAGCTTTCTTT
CASKGVVFQGAEAFF
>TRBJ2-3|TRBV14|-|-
TGTGCCAGCAGCCAAGAAATACAGGGCGATACGCAGTATTTT
CASSQEIQGDTQYF
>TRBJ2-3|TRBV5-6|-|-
TGTGCCAGCAGCCAAAACCACCAGAAAGCAGGGTCAAATTTT
CASSQNHQKAGSNF
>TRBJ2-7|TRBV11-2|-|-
TGTGCCAGCAGCTTAGTCACAGATACTATTGGCTACGAGCAGTACTTC
CASSLVTDTIGYEQYF
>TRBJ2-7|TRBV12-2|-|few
TGTGCCCGGGGGGTCCCTTTCCTTTACGAGCAGTACTTC
CARGVPFLYEQYF
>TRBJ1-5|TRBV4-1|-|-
TGCGCCAGCAGCCAAGTTCCGAACACCCTCGGGGACAATCAGCCCCAGCATTTT
CASSQVPNTLGDNQPQHF
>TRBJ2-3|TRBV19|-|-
TGTGCCAGCTGCCTACACCGCACAGATACGCAGTATTTT
CASCLHRTDTQYF
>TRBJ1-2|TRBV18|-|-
TGTGCCAGCTCACCGGAAAAGTATGGCTACACCTTC
CASSPEKYGYTF
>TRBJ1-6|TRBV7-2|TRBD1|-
TGTGCCAGCAGCTCGTCGGAGGGACAGAATTCACCCCTCCACTTT
CASSSSEGQNSPLHF
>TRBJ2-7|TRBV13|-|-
TGTGCCAGCAGCCTCACAGGGAGAAGCTCCTACGAGCAGTACTTC
CASSLTGRSSYEQYF
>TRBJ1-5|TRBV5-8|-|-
TGTGCCAGCAGCTTGGGCCCTTTCAATCAGCCCCAGCATTTT
CASSLGPFNQPQHF
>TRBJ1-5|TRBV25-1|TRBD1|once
TGTGCCAGCAGTGAATCCGGGACAGAAGGGCAGCCCCAGCATTTT
CASSESGTEGQPQHF
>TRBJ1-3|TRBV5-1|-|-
TGCGCCAGCAGCTTGGCCGGTTCAGCTTCTGGAAACACCATATATTTT
CASSLAGSASGNTIYF
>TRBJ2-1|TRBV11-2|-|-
TGTGCCAGCACGCGGCCCGGGGCGAGCTCCTACAATGAGCAGTTCTTC
CASTRPGASSYNEQFF
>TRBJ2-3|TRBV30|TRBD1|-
TGTGCCTGGACATACAGGGGGCCCCCAGATACGCAGTATTTT
CAWTYRGPPDTQYF
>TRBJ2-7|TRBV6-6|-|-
TGTGCCAGCAGTTACCCGCCGGACAGCTACGAGCAGTACTTC
CASSYPPDSYEQYF
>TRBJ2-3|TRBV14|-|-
TGTGCCAGCAGCCAAGATTGGGGCTCTAGAGATACGCAGTATTTT
CASSQDWGSRDTQYF
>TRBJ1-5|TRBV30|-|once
TGTGCCTGGAGTGTAGGTGGATCCAATCAGCCCCAGCATTTT
CAWSVGGSNQPQHF
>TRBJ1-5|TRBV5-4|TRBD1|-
TGTGCCAGCAGCACAGGGGGAGGAAGCAATCAGCCCCAGCATTTT
CASSTGGGSNQPQHF
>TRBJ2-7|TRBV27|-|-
TGTGCCAGCAGTTTCGCGGGAAGGGGGTCCTACGAGCAGTACTTC
CASSFAGRGSYEQYF
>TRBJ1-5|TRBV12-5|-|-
TGTGCTAGTGGTTTGGGGCCGGGGGCGCTTTCTGTCCAGCATTTT
CASGLGPGALSVQHF
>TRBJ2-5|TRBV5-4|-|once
TGTGCCAGCAGCGCCGGGGTAGGAGAGAGCCAGTACTTC
CASSAGVGESQYF
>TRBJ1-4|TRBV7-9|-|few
TGTGCCAGCAGCTTAGGGATGTACACAGAAAAACTGTTTTTT
CASSLGMYTEKLFF
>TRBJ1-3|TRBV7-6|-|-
TGTGCCAGCAGCTCTAATCGGGGCAGGAACTCTGGAAACACCATATATTTT
CASSSNRGRNSGNTIYF
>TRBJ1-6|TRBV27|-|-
TGTGCCAGCAGTCCCCAAACAGCGGTGGGTTCACCCCTCCACTTT
CASSPQTAVGSPLHF
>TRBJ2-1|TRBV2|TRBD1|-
TGTGCGAGCGCACAGGGGTTTTACAATGAGCAGTTCTTC
CASAQGFYNEQFF
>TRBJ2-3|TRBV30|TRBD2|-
TGTGCCTGGAGTGTCGGACGGGACTATGATACGCAGTATTTT
CAWSVGRDYDTQYF
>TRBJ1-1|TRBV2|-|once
TGTGCCAGCAGACAACTCTTGAGGAGCAACACTGAAGCTTTCTTT
CASRQLLRSNTEAFF
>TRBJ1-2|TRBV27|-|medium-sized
TGTGCCAGCAGGAGGGGGGCCGCCTATGGCTACACCTTC
CASRRGAAYGYTF
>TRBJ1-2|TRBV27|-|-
TGTGCCAGCAGTTTAGCCCTACCGGGTAACTATGGCTACACCTTC
CASSLALPGNYGYTF
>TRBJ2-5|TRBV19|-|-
TGTGCCAGTAGTATAAAAGAGACCCAGTACTTC
CASSIKETQYF
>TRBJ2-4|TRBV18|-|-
TGTGCCAGCTCATCTCAGGGGTTCGGGGGCATTCAGTACTTC
CASSSQGFGGIQYF
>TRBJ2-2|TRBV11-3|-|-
TGTGCCAGCAGCTTAACGCGGGGCGGGGAGCTGTTTTTT
CASSLTRGGELFF
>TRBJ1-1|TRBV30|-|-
TGTGCCTGGAGTCTAGCAGGAGGGAGGACTGAAGCTTTCTTT
CAWSLAGGRTEAFF